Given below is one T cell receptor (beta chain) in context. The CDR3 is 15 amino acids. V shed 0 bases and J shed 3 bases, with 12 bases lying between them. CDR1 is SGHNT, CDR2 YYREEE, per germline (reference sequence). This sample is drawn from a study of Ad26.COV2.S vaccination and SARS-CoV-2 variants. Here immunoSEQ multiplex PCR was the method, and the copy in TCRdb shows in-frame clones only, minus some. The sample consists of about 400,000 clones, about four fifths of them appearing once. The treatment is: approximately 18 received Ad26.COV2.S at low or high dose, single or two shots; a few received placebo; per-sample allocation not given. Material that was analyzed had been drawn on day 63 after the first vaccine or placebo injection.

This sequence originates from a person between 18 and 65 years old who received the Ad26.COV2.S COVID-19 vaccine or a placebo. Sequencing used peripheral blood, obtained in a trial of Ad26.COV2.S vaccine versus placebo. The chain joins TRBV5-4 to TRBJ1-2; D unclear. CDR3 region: CASSLGGSWDYGYTF. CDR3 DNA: TGTGCCAGCAGCTTGGGTGGGAGCTGGGACTATGGCTACACCTTC.